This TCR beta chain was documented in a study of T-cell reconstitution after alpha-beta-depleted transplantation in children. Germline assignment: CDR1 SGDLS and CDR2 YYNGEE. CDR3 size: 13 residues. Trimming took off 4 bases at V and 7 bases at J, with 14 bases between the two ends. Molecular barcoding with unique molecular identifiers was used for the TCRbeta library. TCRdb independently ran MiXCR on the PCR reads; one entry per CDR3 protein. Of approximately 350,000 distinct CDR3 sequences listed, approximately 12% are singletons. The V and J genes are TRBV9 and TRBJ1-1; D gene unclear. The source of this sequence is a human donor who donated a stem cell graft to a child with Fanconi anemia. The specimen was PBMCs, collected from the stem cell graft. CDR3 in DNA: TGTGCCAGCAGCCCCAGTCGGGGATTTGAAGCTTTCTTT. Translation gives CASSPSRGFEAFF.